One and the same sample provided the 11 T cell receptor beta chains below, sequenced in a study of patients and donors after allogeneic stem cell transplantation. TCRdb independently ran MiXCR on the RT-PCR reads; one entry per CDR3 protein. Among roughly 940,000 distinct CDR3 sequences, approximately 19% were seen once, and the ten largest hold around 5.5%. Sequences were obtained from blood, either unsorted or a sorted T cell fraction (not recorded which). These receptors were obtained from a human donor who was either an allogeneic HSCT recipient or a stem cell or donor lymphocyte infusion donor (not recorded which). It is not recorded whose cells these are; they may come from a transplant donor.

The J gene is TRBJ1-1, the V gene TRBV7-8; tentative D call: TRBD1 (5 bases). Germline V CDR1 and CDR2: SGHVS, FQNEAQ. Between the trimmed V and J ends, which lost 5 bases and 12 bases, there was a span of 19 bases. This CDR3 contains 13 residues. In DNA form, the CDR3 reads TGTGCCAGCAGCATAGGGGTGGTGGGGAGGACTTTCTTT. It specifies CASSIGVVGRTFF.

This clonotype appeared many times. The rearrangement joins TRBV20-1 to TRBJ1-6, with D perhaps TRBD1 (5 bases). Trimming removed 1 base from V and 9 bases from J, with 10 bases in between. This CDR3 has 13 amino acids. Germline-derived CDR1 and CDR2 are DFQATT and SNEGSKA (reference sequence). The CDR3 DNA is TGCAGTGCTAGAGGGCAGGGTGGTTCACCCCTCCACTTT. Protein sequence: CSARGQGGSPLHF.

The chain has TRBV5-1 and TRBJ2-7; TRBD2 is a possible D gene (6 bases). The CDR3 runs to 15 residues. With 4 bases removed from V and 3 bases from J, the gap between germline ends came to 17 bases. Germline loops: CDR1 SGHRS, CDR2 YFSETQ. The CDR3 nucleotides are TGCGCCAGCAGCCCGGGACTTCGACCTGACTACGAGCAGTACTTC. Its protein product is CASSPGLRPDYEQYF.

V is TRBV12-3 or TRBV12-4 and J is TRBJ1-1; 7 bases agree with TRBD1. The CDR3 length is 13 residues. V was pared by 7 bases and J by 8 bases, with 10 bases of the junction left unmatched. The CDR3 loop reads CASTPRDRREAFF. CDR3 nucleotides: TGTGCCAGCACTCCCCGGGACAGACGAGAAGCTTTCTTT.

This clonotype showed up just a few times. V and J are TRBV10-3 and TRBJ1-2, with D maybe TRBD1 (5 bases). The germline gives CDR1 ENHRY, CDR2 SYGVKD. The CDR3 length is 16 residues. Trimming shortened V by 0 bases and J by 2 bases, and 13 bases separated the two germline ends. The chain's CDR3 is CAISESGEGTNYGYTF. The CDR3 nucleotides are TGTGCCATCAGTGAGTCCGGGGAGGGGACCAACTATGGCTACACCTTC.

This rearrangement joins TRBV2 to TRBJ2-3; 13 nucleotides align to TRBD2. The J segment lost 6 bases and the V segment lost 6 bases, leaving 6 bases of the junction unmatched. Germline V gene data show CDR1 as SNHLY and CDR2 as FYNNEI. This CDR3 is built from 15 residues. CDR3 loop: CASRILAGGPDTQYF. Written as DNA, the CDR3 is TGTGCCAGCAGGATACTAGCGGGGGGGCCCGATACGCAGTATTTT.

The rearrangement joins TRBV6-6 to TRBJ1-2; a possible D gene is TRBD1 (5 bases). Germline CDR1 reads MNHNY; CDR2 reads SVGAGI (reference sequence). Trimming shortened V by 2 bases and J by 4 bases, and 8 bases separated the two germline ends. There are 13 residues in the CDR3. The CDR3 region has the DNA TGTGCCAGCAGTTACGGGGCCTCCTATGGCTACACCTTC. Translated, it gives CASSYGASYGYTF.

This clonotype showed up many times. The rearrangement joins TRBV5-1 to TRBJ2-1, with 9 nucleotides matching TRBD2. Looked up from germline, CDR1 is SGHRS and CDR2 is YFSETQ. V lost 0 bases and J lost 9; bases outside the gene matches: 4. The CDR3 runs 14 residues. CDR3 DNA sequence: TGCGCCAGCAGCTTGGTAGCGGGAGAAGGTGAGCAGTTCTTC. It specifies CASSLVAGEGEQFF. The full variable domain, in which reference TRBV5-1 and TRBJ2-1 provide the parts outside the CDR3, is KAGVTQTPRYLIKTRGQQVTLSCSPISGHRSVSWYQQTPGQGLQFLFEYFSETQRNKGNFPGRFSGRQFSNSRSEMNVSTLELGDSALYLCASSLVAGEGEQFFGPGTRLTVL.

V and J are TRBV3-1 and TRBJ2-7; weak D call: TRBD2 (5 bases). V was pared by 1 base and J by 1 base, with 11 bases between. The CDR3 covers 15 residues. Per the germline V gene, CDR1 is LGHDT and CDR2 is YNNKEL (reference sequence). This chain's CDR3 is CASSQGPRGSYEQYF. The CDR3 region has the DNA TGTGCCAGCAGCCAAGGTCCCCGCGGGTCCTACGAGCAGTACTTC.

Comments on this clonotype: A much more abundant neighbour one base away suggests this may be a read error. The V call is TRBV29-1, the J call TRBJ2-7, with 9 nucleotides matching TRBD2. The CDR3 covers 13 residues. Unmatched junction bases numbered 6, after V lost 4 bases and J lost 5 bases. CDR1 SQVTM and CDR2 ANQGSEA come from the germline V gene. DNA of the CDR3: TGCAGCGTTGGGCTAGCGGGACCCCACGAGCAGTACTTC. Translated: CSVGLAGPHEQYF.

The chain couples TRBV12-3 or TRBV12-4 to TRBJ1-1; TRBD1 might be the D (6 bases). Trimming shortened V by 4 bases and J by 6 bases, and 18 bases separated the two germline ends. This CDR3 has 15 amino acids. DNA for the CDR3: TGTGCCAGCAGTTACGGACCGGGGGGCCCCGCTGAAGCTTTCTTT. Protein: CASSYGPGGPAEAFF.